The text below deals with one T cell receptor beta chain. Its matching antigen is unknown. The entry originates in a study of cytomegalovirus exposure and HLA in healthy donors. V lost 6 bases and J 3 bases, leaving 18 bases between the germline ends. Germline V CDR1 and CDR2: SNHLY, FYNNEI. CDR3 length equals 15 residues. The PCR was carried out with 60 Vbeta primers and 13 Jbeta primers. The data were produced by immunoSEQ multiplex PCR, yet TCRdb's version contains in-frame clones alone and is incomplete. The data show 120,000 or so clones, about 79% seen once. Broader study findings: The classifier reportedly diagnosed cytomegalovirus status with high sensitivity and specificity. Equally common other TCR beta chains were less clonally expanded than HLA-associated ones, a later analysis found. Trimming of TCR beta V- and J-genes showed a link, identified in a later analysis, to a missense DCLRE1C variant. Researchers catalogued some 160 TCR beta chains as cytomegalovirus-associated.

Sequenced material: PBMCs. This TCR derives from a woman aged 50 to 60 in good health and CMV-seronegative. This chain joins TRBV2 and TRBJ2-7, with a tentative D call TRBD1 (6 bases). CDR3 sequence: CASRAGTHALYEQYF. CDR3 coding DNA: TGTGCCAGCAGGGCCGGGACACATGCGCTCTACGAGCAGTACTTC.